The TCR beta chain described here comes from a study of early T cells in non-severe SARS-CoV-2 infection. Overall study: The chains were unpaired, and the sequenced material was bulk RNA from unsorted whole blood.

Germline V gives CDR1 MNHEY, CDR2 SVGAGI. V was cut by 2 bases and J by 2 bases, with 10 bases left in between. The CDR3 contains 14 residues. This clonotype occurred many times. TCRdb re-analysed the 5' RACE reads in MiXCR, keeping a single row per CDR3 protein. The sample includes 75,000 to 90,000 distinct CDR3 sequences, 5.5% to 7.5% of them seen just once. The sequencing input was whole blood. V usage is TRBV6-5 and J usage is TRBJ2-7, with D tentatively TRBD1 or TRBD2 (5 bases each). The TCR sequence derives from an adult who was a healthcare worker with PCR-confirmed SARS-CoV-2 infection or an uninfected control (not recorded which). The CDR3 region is CASSYGTGTYEQYF. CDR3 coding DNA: TGTGCCAGCAGTTACGGGACGGGGACCTACGAGCAGTACTTC.